A single TCR beta chain is shown here with its context. Its antigen is not known. The CDR3 spans 16 residues. Germline values: CDR1 SGHRS, CDR2 YFSETQ. Trimming pared 4 bases from V and 1 base from J, leaving 15 bases between. This sample is part of a study of a mutant IDH1 vaccine in newly diagnosed glioma. Study at large: Vaccine dosing followed radiotherapy by 4-6 weeks, or accompanied temozolomide cycles. The treated population exhibited a male proportion of around 62%, a female proportion of approximately 38%, and a mean age of roughly 41 years.

Method: immunoSEQ multiplex PCR; TCRdb's copy keeps in-frame clones and lacks some. The sample lists around 26,000 clones, 82% occurring once. Documented time point: week 23, last vaccination. In every dose of vaccine, 300 ug of mutant IDH1 20-mer peptide was given alongside topical imiquimod. Each tumor in the donors was a new WHO grade 3 or 4 astrocytoma, IDH1-mutant and ATRX-lost. The J gene is TRBJ2-1, the V gene TRBV5-1; D possibly corresponds to TRBD1 (5 bases). This specimen consisted of PBMCs, obtained from a glioma patient whose treatment included an IDH1 peptide vaccine. The TCR sequence derives from a woman in her twenties or thirties with glioma. Here the CDR3 reads CASSRIGARSYNEQFF. CDR3 nucleotides: TGCGCCAGCAGCCGGATAGGGGCTAGGTCCTACAATGAGCAGTTCTTC.